The clone carrying this T cell receptor (beta chain) has only a few counts. As yet, its antigen is unknown. Germline CDR1 is DFQATT and CDR2 is SNEGSKA (reference sequence). The CDR3 totals 14 residues. The ends lost 1 base at V and 4 bases at J; junction bases unmatched: 4. TCRdb reprocessed the 5' RACE reads with MiXCR, giving one entry per CDR3 protein. The data contain almost 9,000 distinct CDR3 sequences, about 30% of them seen just once; the ten biggest clones take up around 4.4%. Overall study results and limits: Tumor-infiltrating Treg TCR alpha and beta sequences overlapped most with tumor naive CD4+ T cells, then blood naive.

Naive CD4+ T cells were purified with Tregs depleted by CD25. The rearrangement links TRBV20-1 to TRBJ1-5; TRBD1 agrees at 7 bases. Sequencing input: naive CD4+ T cells sorted from a lymph node. Subset given: naive CD4+ T cells, CD4+CD45RA+CD25-. The receptor was derived from a female donor with breast cancer. The CDR3 DNA is TGCAGTGCTAGAGGACAGGGAAGGAATCAGCCCCAGCATTTT. It encodes CSARGQGRNQPQHF.